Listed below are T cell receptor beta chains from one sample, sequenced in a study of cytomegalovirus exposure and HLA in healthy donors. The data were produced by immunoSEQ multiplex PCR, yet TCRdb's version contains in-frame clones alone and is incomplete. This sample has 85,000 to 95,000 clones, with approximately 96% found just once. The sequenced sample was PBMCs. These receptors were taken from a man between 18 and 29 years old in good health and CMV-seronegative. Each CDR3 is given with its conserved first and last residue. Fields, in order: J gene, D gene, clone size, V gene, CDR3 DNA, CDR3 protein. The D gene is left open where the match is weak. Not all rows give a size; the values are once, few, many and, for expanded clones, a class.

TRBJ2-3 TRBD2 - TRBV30 TGTGCCTGGACGTCGGCGGGAGGGCGCACAGATACGCAGTATTTT CAWTSAGGRTDTQYF
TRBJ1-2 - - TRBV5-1 TGCGCCAGCACCGAAAGGGGTGGGGGCAAGGGGGATGGCTACACCTTC CASTERGGGKGDGYTF
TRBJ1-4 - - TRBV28 TGTGCCAGCAGTTTGGGCGGGGGCCCTAATGAAAAACTGTTTTTT CASSLGGGPNEKLFF
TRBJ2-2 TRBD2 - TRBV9 TGTGCCAGCAGCTTGGGACTAGCGGGAGGGCCCTCGAACACCGGGGAGCTGTTTTTT CASSLGLAGGPSNTGELFF
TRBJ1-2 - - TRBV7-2 TGTGCCAGCAGCTTACGAGTAAAGGGGAACGACTACTATGGCTACACCTTC CASSLRVKGNDYYGYTF
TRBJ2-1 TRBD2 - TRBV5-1 TGCGCCAGCAGCTTGGGGCTAGCGGGCAACAATGAGCAGTTCTTC CASSLGLAGNNEQFF
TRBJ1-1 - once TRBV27 TGTGCCAGCAGTTTTGGAAGCAGGGATAACACTGAAGCTTTCTTT CASSFGSRDNTEAFF
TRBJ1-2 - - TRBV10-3 TGTGCCATCAGTGAGGAAACAGCCGGGGGTGGCTACACCTTC CAISEETAGGGYTF
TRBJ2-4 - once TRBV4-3 TGCGCCAGCAGCCAAGATACCAGTAAAAACATTCAGTACTTC CASSQDTSKNIQYF
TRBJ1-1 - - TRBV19 TGTGCCAGTAGACGCGACAGTAACACTGAAGCTTTCTTT CASRRDSNTEAFF
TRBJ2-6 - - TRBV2 TGTGCCAGCAGTGAAACATCGGGCAGGGTTGGTTCTGGGGCCAACGTCCTGACTTTC CASSETSGRVGSGANVLTF
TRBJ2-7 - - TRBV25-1 TGTGCCAGCAGTGGGCTCTACGAGCAGTACTTC CASSGLYEQYF
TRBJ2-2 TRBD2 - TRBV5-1 TGCGCCAGCAGCCCTTTAGTAGCGGGAGTCCTATCTGGCGGGGAGCTGTTTTTT CASSPLVAGVLSGGELFF
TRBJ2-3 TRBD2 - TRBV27 TGTGCCAGCAGTTTAGGGGTGACTAGCGGGAGAGGCATGGGCACAGATACGCAGTATTTT CASSLGVTSGRGMGTDTQYF
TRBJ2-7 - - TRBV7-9 TGTGCCAGCAGCCTGTTTGGGGCGGACGAGCAGTACTTC CASSLFGADEQYF
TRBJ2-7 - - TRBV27 TGTGCCAGCAGAAAGGGAATAGCGGAGAACTACGAGCAGTACTTC CASRKGIAENYEQYF
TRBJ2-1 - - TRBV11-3 TGTGCCAGCAGCCCCAGAAGCGGCAATGAGCAGTTCTTC CASSPRSGNEQFF
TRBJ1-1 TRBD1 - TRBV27 TGTGCCAGCAGTTTAGGGGGACAGTTGAACACTGAAGCTTTCTTT CASSLGGQLNTEAFF
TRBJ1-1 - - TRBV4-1 TGCGCCAGCAGCCCGTCACAGGTGGGGAACACTGAAGCTTTCTTT CASSPSQVGNTEAFF
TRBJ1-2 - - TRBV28 TGTGCCAGCCGGATCAGGGATCCCTATGGCTACACCTTC CASRIRDPYGYTF
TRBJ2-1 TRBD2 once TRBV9 TGTGCCAGCAGCGTCCTGAGCGGGAGCTCCTACAATGAGCAGTTCTTC CASSVLSGSSYNEQFF
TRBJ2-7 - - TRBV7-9 TGTGCCAGCAGCTTTTTGGACATCTCCTACGAGCAGTACTTC CASSFLDISYEQYF
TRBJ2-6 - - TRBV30 TGTGCCTGGAGTCTCGAAGCCTCCTTCTCTGGGGCCAACGTCCTGACTTTC CAWSLEASFSGANVLTF
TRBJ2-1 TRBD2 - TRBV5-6 TGTGCCAGCAGCGGCGGACTAGCGGATTACAATGAGCAGTTCTTC CASSGGLADYNEQFF
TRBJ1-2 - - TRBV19 TGTGCCAGTAGTATTCGGGGGTCGAACTATGGCTACACCTTC CASSIRGSNYGYTF
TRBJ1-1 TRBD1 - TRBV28 TGTGCCGGCAGGGGGGACTCGAGGGAAGCTTTCTTT CAGRGDSREAFF
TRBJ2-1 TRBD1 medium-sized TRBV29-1 TGCAGCCTAACAGGGGGCAATGAGCAGTTCTTC CSLTGGNEQFF
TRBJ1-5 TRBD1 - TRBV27 TGTGCCAGCAGTTTTTCAGGACAGGGGGCTGGTGAGCCCCAGCATTTT CASSFSGQGAGEPQHF
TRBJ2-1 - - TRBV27 TGTGCCAGCACGCCTTGGACTAATTACAATGAGCAGTTCTTC CASTPWTNYNEQFF
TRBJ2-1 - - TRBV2 TGTGCCAGCAGTGTCGCGCGGCGGGGTCCATCAAATGAGCAGTTCTTC CASSVARRGPSNEQFF
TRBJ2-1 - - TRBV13 TGTGCCAGCAGCAGTACGGACAATGAGCAGTTCTTC CASSSTDNEQFF
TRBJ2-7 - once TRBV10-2 TGCGCCAGCAGTGCGACGGGACACAGCTACGAGCAGTACTTC CASSATGHSYEQYF
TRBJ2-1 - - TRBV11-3 TGTGCCAGCAGCTTAGGGCAGGGTGGCAATGAGCAGTTCTTC CASSLGQGGNEQFF
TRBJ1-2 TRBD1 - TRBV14 TGTGCCAGCAGCCAAGCCCTCGGGACAGGGGGCTTGGGCTACACCTTC CASSQALGTGGLGYTF
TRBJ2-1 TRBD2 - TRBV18 TGTGCCAGCTCACCACCTGCGGGAGGGCCGTGGAATGAGCAGTTCTTC CASSPPAGGPWNEQFF
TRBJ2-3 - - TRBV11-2 TGTGCCAGCAGCTTAGTATTTAGAGAAGCGGATACGCAGTATTTT CASSLVFREADTQYF
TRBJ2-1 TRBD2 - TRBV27 TGTGCCAGCCTTAGCGGGAGGGCCGCCTACAATGAGCAGTTCTTC CASLSGRAAYNEQFF
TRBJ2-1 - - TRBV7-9 TGTGCCAGCAGCTTAAGTCTTCCACAGGGATACAATGAGCAGTTCTTC CASSLSLPQGYNEQFF
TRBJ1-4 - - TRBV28 TGTGCCAGCAACCTGATCCAAGCCCCACCTAATGAAAAACTGTTTTTT CASNLIQAPPNEKLFF
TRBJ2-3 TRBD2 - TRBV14 TGTGCCAGCAGCCAAGACCCTAGCGGGAGGGGCCCAGATACGCAGTATTTT CASSQDPSGRGPDTQYF
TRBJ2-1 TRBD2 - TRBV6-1 TGTGCCAGCAGCAAGGGACTAGCGGGAGACCAGTTCTTC CASSKGLAGDQFF
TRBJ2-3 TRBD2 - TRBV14 TGTGCCAGCAGCCCAGGGACTAATACGCAGTATTTT CASSPGTNTQYF